The clone carrying this T cell receptor (beta chain) was recorded many times. Not a single patient had been given any form of treatment at any point before undergoing thyroid surgery. Using MiXCR, TCRdb re-called clones from the PCR reads. The data show 11,000 to 15,000 clones, around a quarter seen once. This sample stems from a study of metastatic and nonmetastatic thyroid tumors. V dropped 5 bases and J dropped 10; count of bases not matched to a gene: 10. CDR1 SGHNT and CDR2 YENEEA come from the germline V gene. CDR3 length: 14 residues. The TCR comes from a female donor with papillary thyroid cancer or a benign thyroid nodule (not recorded which). Some clones in this sample may be carry-over from other donors' samples. The chain has TRBV11-3 and TRBJ2-1; 8 nucleotides match TRBD2. Sequenced input: blood. The CDR3 bases are TGTGCCAGCAGCCCCTCGGGGGGGCTCGGGGAGCAGTTCTTC. This translates into CASSPSGGLGEQFF.